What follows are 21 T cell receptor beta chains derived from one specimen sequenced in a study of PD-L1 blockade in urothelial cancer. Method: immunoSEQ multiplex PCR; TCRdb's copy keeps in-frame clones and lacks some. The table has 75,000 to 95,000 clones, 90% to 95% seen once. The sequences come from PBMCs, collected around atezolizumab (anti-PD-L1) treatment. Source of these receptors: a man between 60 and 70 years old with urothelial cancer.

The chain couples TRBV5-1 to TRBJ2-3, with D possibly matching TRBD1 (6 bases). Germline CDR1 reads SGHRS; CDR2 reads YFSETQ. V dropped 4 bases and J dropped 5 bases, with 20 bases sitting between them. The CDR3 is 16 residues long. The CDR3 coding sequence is TGCGCCAGCAGCCCAAGGGGGAGACCCGATCAAGATACGCAGTATTTT. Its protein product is CASSPRGRPDQDTQYF.

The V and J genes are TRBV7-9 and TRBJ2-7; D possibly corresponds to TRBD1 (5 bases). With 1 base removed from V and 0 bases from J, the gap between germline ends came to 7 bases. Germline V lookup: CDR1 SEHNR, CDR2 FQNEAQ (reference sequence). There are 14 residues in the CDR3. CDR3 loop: CASSLVQDSYEQYF. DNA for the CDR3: TGTGCCAGCAGCTTAGTACAGGACTCCTACGAGCAGTACTTC.

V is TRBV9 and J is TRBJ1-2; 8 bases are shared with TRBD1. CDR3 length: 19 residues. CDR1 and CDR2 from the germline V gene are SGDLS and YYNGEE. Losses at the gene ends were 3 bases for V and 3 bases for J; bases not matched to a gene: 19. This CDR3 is CASSDLNPGNRGEDYGYTF. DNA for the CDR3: TGTGCCAGCAGCGACCTTAATCCGGGAAACAGGGGGGAGGACTATGGCTACACCTTC.

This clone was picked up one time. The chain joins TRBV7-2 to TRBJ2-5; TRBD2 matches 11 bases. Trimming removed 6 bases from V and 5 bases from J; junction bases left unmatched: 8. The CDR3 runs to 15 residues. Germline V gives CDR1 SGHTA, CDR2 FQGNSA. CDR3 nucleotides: TGTGCCAGCAGTGTAACTAGCGGGAGTTCCGAGACCCAGTACTTC. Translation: CASSVTSGSSETQYF.

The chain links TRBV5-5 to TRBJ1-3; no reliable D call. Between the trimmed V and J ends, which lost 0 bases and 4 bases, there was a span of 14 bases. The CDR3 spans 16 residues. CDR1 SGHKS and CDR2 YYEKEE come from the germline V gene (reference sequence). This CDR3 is CASSLGDFGLGNTIYF. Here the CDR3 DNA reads TGTGCCAGCAGCTTGGGGGATTTTGGACTAGGAAACACCATATATTTT.

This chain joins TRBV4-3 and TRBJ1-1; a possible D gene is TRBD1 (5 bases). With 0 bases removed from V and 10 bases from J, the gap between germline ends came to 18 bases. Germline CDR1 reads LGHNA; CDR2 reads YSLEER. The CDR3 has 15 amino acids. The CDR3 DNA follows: TGCGCCAGCAGCCAAGATCTATTAATTGGGGGGGGAGCTTTCTTT. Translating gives CASSQDLLIGGGAFF.

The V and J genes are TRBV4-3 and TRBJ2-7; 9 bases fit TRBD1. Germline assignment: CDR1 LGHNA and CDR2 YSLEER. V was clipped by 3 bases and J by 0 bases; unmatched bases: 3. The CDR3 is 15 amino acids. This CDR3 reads CASSQGQGYSYEQYF. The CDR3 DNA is TGCGCCAGCAGCCAGGGACAGGGTTACTCCTACGAGCAGTACTTC.

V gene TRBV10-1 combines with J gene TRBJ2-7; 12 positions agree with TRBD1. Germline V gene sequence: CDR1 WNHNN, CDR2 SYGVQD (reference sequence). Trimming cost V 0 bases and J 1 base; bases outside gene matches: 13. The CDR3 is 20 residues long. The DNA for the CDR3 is TGCGCCAGCAGTGAGTCCCGGGACAGGGGGCGACTGAATGGGTCCTACGAGCAGTACTTC. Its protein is CASSESRDRGRLNGSYEQYF.

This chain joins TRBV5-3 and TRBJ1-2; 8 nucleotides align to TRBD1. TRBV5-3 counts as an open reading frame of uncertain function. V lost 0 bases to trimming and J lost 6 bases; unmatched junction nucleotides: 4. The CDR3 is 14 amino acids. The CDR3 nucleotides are TGTGCCAGAAGCTTGGATCCGACAGGGGATGGCTACACCTTC. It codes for CARSLDPTGDGYTF.

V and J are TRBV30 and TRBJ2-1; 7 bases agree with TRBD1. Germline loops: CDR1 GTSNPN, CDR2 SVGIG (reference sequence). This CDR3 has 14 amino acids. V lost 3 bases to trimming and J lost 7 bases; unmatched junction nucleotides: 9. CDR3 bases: TGTGCCTGGAGCTTGGGACAGATCCGGAATGAGCAGTTCTTC. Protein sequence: CAWSLGQIRNEQFF. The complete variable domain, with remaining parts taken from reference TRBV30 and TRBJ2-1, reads SQTIHQWPATLVQPVGSPLSLECTVEGTSNPNLYWYRQAAGRGLQLLFYSVGIGQISSEVPQNLSASRPQDRQFILSSKKLLLSDSGFYLCAWSLGQIRNEQFFGPGTRLTVL.

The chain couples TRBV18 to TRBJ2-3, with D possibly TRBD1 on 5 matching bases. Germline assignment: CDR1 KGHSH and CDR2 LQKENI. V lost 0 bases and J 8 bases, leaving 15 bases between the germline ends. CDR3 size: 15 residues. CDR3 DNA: TGTGCCAGCTCACCACCAAGGGGCTCTGGGATTACGCAGTATTTT. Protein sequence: CASSPPRGSGITQYF.

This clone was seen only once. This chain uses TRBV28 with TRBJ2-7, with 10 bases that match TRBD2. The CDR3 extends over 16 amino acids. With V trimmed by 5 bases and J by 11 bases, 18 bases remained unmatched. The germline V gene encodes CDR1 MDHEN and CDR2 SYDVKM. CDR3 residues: CASSHLRASGSFWKYF. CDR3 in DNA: TGTGCCAGCAGTCACCTTCGGGCTAGCGGGAGTTTTTGGAAGTACTTC.

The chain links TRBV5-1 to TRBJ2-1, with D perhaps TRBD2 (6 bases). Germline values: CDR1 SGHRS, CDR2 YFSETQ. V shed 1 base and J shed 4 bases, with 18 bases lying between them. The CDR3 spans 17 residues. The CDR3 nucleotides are TGCGCCAGCAGCTTGTGGGTCGGTCGGGGGATATACAATGAGCAGTTCTTC. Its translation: CASSLWVGRGIYNEQFF.

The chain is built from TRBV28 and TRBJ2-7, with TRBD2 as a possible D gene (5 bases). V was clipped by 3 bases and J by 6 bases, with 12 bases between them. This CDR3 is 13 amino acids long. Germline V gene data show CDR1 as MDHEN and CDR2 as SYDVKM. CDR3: CASSFEGVSEQYF. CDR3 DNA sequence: TGTGCCAGCAGTTTCGAGGGAGTCTCCGAGCAGTACTTC.

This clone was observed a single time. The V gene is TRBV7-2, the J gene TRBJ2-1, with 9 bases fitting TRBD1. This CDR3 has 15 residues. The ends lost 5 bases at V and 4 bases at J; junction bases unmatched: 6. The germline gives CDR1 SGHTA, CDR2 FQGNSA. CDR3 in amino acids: CASSPSGTGYNEQFF. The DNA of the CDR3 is TGTGCCAGCAGCCCATCCGGGACAGGGTACAATGAGCAGTTCTTC.

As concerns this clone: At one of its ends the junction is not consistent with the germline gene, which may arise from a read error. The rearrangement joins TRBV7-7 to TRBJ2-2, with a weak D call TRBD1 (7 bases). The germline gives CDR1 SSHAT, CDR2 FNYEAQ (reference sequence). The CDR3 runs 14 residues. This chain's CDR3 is CASSFGGGDGELFF. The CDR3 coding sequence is TGTGCTAGCAGCTTCGGAGGGGGCGACGGGGAGCTGTTTTTT. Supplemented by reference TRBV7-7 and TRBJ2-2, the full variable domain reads GAGVSQSPRYKVTKRGQDVTLRCDPISSHATLYWYQQALGQGPEFLTYFNYEAQPDKSGLPSDRFSAERPEGSISTLTIQRTEQRDSAMYRCASSFGGGDGELFFGEGSRLTVL.

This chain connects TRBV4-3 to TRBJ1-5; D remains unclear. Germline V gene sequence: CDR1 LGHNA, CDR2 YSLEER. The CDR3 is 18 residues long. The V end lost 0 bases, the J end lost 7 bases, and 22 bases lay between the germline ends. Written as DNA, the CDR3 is TGCGCCAGCAGCCAAGATTTTGTGTCTCGGGAGGTTTGGCAGCCCCAGCATTTT. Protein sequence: CASSQDFVSREVWQPQHF.

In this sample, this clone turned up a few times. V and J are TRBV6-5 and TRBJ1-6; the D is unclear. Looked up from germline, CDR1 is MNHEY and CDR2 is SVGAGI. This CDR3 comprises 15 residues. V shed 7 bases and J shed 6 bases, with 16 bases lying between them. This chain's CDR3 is CASTAGRGGNSPLHF. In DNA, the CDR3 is TGTGCCAGCACCGCCGGACGAGGAGGTAATTCACCCCTCCACTTT.

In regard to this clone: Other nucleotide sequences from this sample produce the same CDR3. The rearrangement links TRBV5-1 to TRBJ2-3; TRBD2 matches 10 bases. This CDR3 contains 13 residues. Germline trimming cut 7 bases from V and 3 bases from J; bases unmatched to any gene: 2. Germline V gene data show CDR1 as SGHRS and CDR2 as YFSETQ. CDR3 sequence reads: CASLAGETDTQYF. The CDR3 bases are TGCGCCAGCCTAGCGGGAGAAACAGATACGCAGTATTTT.

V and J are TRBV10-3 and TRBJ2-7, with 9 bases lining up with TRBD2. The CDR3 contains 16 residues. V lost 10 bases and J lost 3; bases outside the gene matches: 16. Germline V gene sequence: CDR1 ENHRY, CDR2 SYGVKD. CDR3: CATQPTLAGSIYEQYF. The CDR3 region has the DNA TGTGCCACGCAACCTACCCTAGCGGGGAGCATCTACGAGCAGTACTTC.

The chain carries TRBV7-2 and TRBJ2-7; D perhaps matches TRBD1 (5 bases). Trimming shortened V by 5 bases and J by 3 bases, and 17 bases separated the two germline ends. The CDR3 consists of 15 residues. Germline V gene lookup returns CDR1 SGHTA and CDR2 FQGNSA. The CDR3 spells CASSPREGRNYEQYF. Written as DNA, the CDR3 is TGTGCCAGCAGCCCCAGGGAAGGACGGAACTACGAGCAGTACTTC.